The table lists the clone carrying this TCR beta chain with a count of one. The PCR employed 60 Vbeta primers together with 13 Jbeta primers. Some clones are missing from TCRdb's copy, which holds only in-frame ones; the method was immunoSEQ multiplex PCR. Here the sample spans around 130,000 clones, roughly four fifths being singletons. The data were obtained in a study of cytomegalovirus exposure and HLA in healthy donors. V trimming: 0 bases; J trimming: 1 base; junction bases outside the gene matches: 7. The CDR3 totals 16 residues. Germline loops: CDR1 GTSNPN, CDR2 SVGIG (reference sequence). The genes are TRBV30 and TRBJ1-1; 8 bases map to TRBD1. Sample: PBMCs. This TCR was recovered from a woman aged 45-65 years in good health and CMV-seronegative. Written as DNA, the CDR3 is TGTGCCTGGAGTGTATTTACAGGGGGGGCGAACACTGAAGCTTTCTTT. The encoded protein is CAWSVFTGGANTEAFF.